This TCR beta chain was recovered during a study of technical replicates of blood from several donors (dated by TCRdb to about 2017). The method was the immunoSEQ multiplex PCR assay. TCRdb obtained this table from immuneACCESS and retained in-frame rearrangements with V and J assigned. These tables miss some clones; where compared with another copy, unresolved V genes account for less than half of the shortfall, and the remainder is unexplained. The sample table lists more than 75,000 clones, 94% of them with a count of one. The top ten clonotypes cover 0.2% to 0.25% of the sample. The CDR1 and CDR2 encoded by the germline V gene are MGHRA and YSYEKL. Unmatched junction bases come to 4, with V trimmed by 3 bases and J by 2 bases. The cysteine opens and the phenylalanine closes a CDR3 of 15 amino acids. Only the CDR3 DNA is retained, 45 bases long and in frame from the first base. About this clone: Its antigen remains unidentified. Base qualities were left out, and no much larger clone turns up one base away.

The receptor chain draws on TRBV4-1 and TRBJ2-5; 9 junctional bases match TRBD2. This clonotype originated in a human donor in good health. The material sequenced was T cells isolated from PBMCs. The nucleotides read TGCGCCAGCAGCCATCCCCTAGCGGGGCAAGAGACCCAGTACTTC. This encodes CASSHPLAGQETQYF.